Here is one T cell receptor (beta chain) with its context. TCRdb's copy holds only in-frame clones and misses some; the assay was immunoSEQ multiplex PCR. The sample lists approximately 12,000 clones; 79% were seen once. These data are taken from a study of technical replicates of blood from a few donors. Germline V gene sequence: CDR1 ENHRY, CDR2 SYGVKD. V lost 0 bases and J 2 bases, leaving 17 bases between the germline ends. CDR3 length equals 18 residues. The chain employs TRBV10-3 and TRBJ2-1; D perhaps matches TRBD2 (6 bases). This clonotype originated in a human donor in good health. The sequenced material came from PBMCs. The CDR3 sequence: CAISESTHGGMAYNEQFF. DNA for the CDR3: TGTGCCATCAGTGAGTCGACTCACGGCGGGATGGCCTACAATGAGCAGTTCTTC.